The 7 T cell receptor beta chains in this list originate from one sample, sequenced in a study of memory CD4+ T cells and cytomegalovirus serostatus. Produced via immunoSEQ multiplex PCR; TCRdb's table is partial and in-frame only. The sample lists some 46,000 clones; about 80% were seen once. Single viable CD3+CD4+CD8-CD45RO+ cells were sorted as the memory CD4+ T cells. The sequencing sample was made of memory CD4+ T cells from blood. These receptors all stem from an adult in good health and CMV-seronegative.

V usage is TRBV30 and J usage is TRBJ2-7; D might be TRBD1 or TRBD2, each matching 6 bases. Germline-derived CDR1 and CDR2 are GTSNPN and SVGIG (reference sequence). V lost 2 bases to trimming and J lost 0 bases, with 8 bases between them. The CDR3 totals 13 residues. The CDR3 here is CAWSKGGSYEQYF. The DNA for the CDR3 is TGTGCCTGGAGTAAGGGGGGCTCCTACGAGCAGTACTTC.

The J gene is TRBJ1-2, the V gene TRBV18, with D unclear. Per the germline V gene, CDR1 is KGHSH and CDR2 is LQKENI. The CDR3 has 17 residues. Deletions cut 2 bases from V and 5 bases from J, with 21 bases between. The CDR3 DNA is TGTGCCAGCTCACCAAAAAATTCGGGGTCAGGCGCTTATGGCTACACCTTC. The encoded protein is CASSPKNSGSGAYGYTF.

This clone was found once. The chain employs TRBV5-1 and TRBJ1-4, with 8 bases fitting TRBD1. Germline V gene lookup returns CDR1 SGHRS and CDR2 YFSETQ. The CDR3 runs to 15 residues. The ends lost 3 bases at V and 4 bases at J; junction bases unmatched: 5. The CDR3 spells CASSSQGAVNEKLFF. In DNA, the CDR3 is TGCGCCAGCAGCTCCCAGGGGGCGGTTAATGAAAAACTGTTTTTT.

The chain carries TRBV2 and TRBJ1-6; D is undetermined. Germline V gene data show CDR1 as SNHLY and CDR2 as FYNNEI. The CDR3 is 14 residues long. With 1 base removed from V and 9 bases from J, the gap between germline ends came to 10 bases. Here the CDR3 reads CASSEGTRSSPLHF. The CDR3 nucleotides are TGTGCCAGCAGTGAAGGTACTCGGAGTTCACCCCTCCACTTT.

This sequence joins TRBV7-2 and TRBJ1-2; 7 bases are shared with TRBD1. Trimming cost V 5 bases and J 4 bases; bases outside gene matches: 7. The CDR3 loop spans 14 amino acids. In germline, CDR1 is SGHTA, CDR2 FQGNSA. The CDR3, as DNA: TGTGCCAGCAGCACCCGACAGGGTTCCTATGGCTACACCTTC. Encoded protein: CASSTRQGSYGYTF. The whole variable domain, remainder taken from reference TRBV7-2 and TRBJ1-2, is GAGVSQSPSNKVTEKGKDVELRCDPISGHTALYWYRQSLGQGLEFLIYFQGNSAPDKSGLPSDRFSAERTGGSVSTLTIQRTQQEDSAVYLCASSTRQGSYGYTFGSGTRLTVV.

The CDR3 DNA is TGCGCCAGCAGTGAGCAGGATGAGCAGTTCTTC. As protein: CASSEQDEQFF. The rearrangement links TRBV10-2 to TRBJ2-1; D is undetermined. V shed 2 bases and J shed 8 bases, with 4 bases lying between them. The CDR3 spans 11 residues. Germline lookup yields CDR1 WSHSY and CDR2 SAAADI.

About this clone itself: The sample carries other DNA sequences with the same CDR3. The CDR3 DNA follows: TGTGCCAGCAGCCCGGGCAGGGAGGGCGAGCAGTACTTC. It yields the protein CASSPGREGEQYF. The chain combines TRBV11-2 with TRBJ2-7; 7 bases align to TRBD2. The CDR3 consists of 13 residues. V dropped 5 bases and J dropped 6; count of bases not matched to a gene: 7. The germline V gene encodes CDR1 SGHAT and CDR2 FQNNGV.